These 32 T cell receptor beta chains originate from one sample sequenced in a study of response to subunit inactivated influenza vaccine. TCRdb ran MiXCR on the RT-PCR reads and lists one entry per CDR3 protein. The table records 280,000 or so distinct CDR3 sequences, 20% to 25% of them present only once. The source material was PBMCs from blood, sampled less than 22 months after vaccination. These receptors were collected from a man aged 45 to 75 who received an inactivated influenza vaccine.

This clonotype was seen a few times. The V gene is TRBV7-8, the J gene TRBJ1-2, with 7 bases fitting TRBD1. Germline values: CDR1 SGHVS, CDR2 FQNEAQ. V shed 2 bases, J shed 8 bases, and the junction held 11 bases outside the gene matches. The length of the CDR3 is 15 residues. CDR3 bases: TGTGCCAGCAGCTTACGAACAGGGGAAGTGGGCGGCTACACCTTC. Translation: CASSLRTGEVGGYTF.

A few counts support this clonotype. CDR3 bases: TGTGCCAGCAGCGTAAAATGGACTAGCGACAATGAGCAGTTCTTC. This translates into CASSVKWTSDNEQFF. This chain uses TRBV9 with TRBJ2-1; TRBD2 aligns across 9 bases. V shed 1 base, J shed 5 bases, and the junction held 4 bases outside the gene matches. Germline V gene lookup returns CDR1 SGDLS and CDR2 YYNGEE. The CDR3 extends over 15 amino acids.

This clonotype has more than one count but fewer than ten. The gene calls are TRBV5-1 and TRBJ1-1; TRBD1 is a possible D gene (5 bases). This CDR3 has 13 amino acids. Germline V gene data show CDR1 as SGHRS and CDR2 as YFSETQ. Trimming took off 5 bases at V and 6 bases at J, with 14 bases between the two ends. The CDR3 sequence: CASSWGREAEAFF. The CDR3 DNA reads TGCGCCAGCAGTTGGGGCAGGGAGGCTGAAGCTTTCTTT.

This clonotype occurred a few times. This sequence joins TRBV7-2 and TRBJ2-1; D is unclear. CDR1 is SGHTA and CDR2 is FQGNSA in the germline V gene. Trimming took off 2 bases at V and 10 bases at J, with 6 bases between the two ends. This CDR3 is 11 amino acids long. The CDR3 sequence: CASSLRLEQFF. The CDR3 DNA reads TGTGCCAGCAGCTTACGGTTGGAGCAGTTCTTC.

The V gene is TRBV18, the J gene TRBJ2-2, with D uncertain. The CDR3 has 16 amino acids. Trimming removed 6 bases at V and 3 bases at J, with 17 bases between. Germline values: CDR1 KGHSH, CDR2 LQKENI. The CDR3 loop reads CASSLLSYSDTGELFF. The CDR3 nucleotides read TGTGCCAGCTCCCTTTTATCATACTCGGACACCGGGGAGCTGTTTTTT.

V usage is TRBV7-2 and J usage is TRBJ2-1; TRBD1 aligns across 9 bases. The CDR3 runs to 13 residues. Germline lookup yields CDR1 SGHTA and CDR2 FQGNSA. Trimming removed 5 bases from V and 7 bases from J; junction bases left unmatched: 3. The CDR3 nucleotides read TGTGCCAGCAGCAGGGACAGGGTAAATGAGCAGTTCTTC. It translates to CASSRDRVNEQFF.

DNA of the CDR3: TGTGCCAGCAGTGCTACCGGGACAGTCTCTGGAAACACCATATATTTT. Translated: CASSATGTVSGNTIYF. This chain links TRBV27 with TRBJ1-3; TRBD1 matches at 7 bases. CDR1 MNHEY and CDR2 SMNVEV come from the germline V gene (reference sequence). This CDR3 comprises 16 residues. Trimming at V came to 5 bases and at J to 0 bases, leaving 7 bases not matched to a gene.

This chain links TRBV9 with TRBJ2-3; TRBD2 aligns across 13 bases. The V gene's germline CDR1 is SGDLS and CDR2 YYNGEE. The CDR3 covers 16 residues. Trimming removed 4 bases from V and 4 bases from J; junction bases left unmatched: 6. The CDR3 here is CASSRTGTSGADTQYF. CDR3 in DNA: TGTGCCAGCAGCCGTACCGGGACTAGCGGGGCAGATACGCAGTATTTT.

V is TRBV4-1 and J is TRBJ2-4; D call uncertain. CDR1 is MGHRA and CDR2 is YSYEKL in the germline V gene. Trimming took off 1 base at V and 2 bases at J, with 6 bases between the two ends. The length of the CDR3 is 14 residues. This chain's CDR3 is CASSQAGSKNIQYF. CDR3 nucleotides: TGCGCCAGCAGCCAAGCCGGTTCCAAAAACATTCAGTACTTC.

At least ten counts were recorded for this clonotype. V is TRBV7-2 and J is TRBJ1-2; 9 nucleotides agree with TRBD1. The CDR3 has 14 residues. V was clipped by 5 bases and J by 7 bases; unmatched bases: 8. CDR1 and CDR2 (germline): SGHTA, FQGNSA. The CDR3 nucleotides are TGTGCCAGCAGCCATCGGGGACAGGGTTTTGGCTACACCTTC. Translating gives CASSHRGQGFGYTF.

The V call is TRBV5-1, the J call TRBJ2-2; TRBD1 might be the D (6 bases). CDR3 length: 12 amino acids. The germline gives CDR1 SGHRS, CDR2 YFSETQ. Deletions cut 6 bases from V and 8 bases from J, with 11 bases between. CDR3 DNA sequence: TGCGCCAGCACTGGGGGCCAGGGGGAGCTGTTTTTT. Its protein product is CASTGGQGELFF.

For this clonotype: A much more abundant neighbour one base away suggests this may be a read error. The chain is built from TRBV6-5 and TRBJ2-1, with no clear D. Germline lookup yields CDR1 MNHEY and CDR2 SVGAGI. The CDR3 totals 13 residues. Trimming cost V 2 bases and J 5 bases, with 7 bases left between them. In DNA form, the CDR3 reads TGTGCCAGCAGTTACCTCTGTCACAATGAGCAGTTCTTC. Residues: CASSYLCHNEQFF.

This clonotype occurred a few times. The genes are TRBV20-1 and TRBJ1-1; maybe TRBD1 (5 bases). The CDR3 spans 15 residues. Germline lookup yields CDR1 DFQATT and CDR2 SNEGSKA (reference sequence). The V end was cut by 3 bases, the J end by 0 bases, with 14 bases between. For the CDR3, the DNA is TGCAGTGCTAGCCCCCTGGGGCCTATGAACACTGAAGCTTTCTTT. It specifies CSASPLGPMNTEAFF.

This chain uses TRBV5-1 with TRBJ2-7; 7 nucleotides agree with TRBD1. This CDR3 region has 15 residues. Germline V lookup: CDR1 SGHRS, CDR2 YFSETQ. J gave up 7 bases and V 7 bases, and 17 bases lay outside the gene matches. CDR3 bases: TGCGCCAGCCGAGGGACCAGGGGGTTTTTTGGTGAGCAGTACTTC. Its translation: CASRGTRGFFGEQYF.

A single count supports this clonotype. The junction departs from the called germline gene at one end, perhaps through a read error. The genes are TRBV5-8 and TRBJ2-7, with TRBD2 as a possible D gene (6 bases). CDR3 length equals 13 residues. Germline values: CDR1 SGHTS, CDR2 YDEGEE. The CDR3 loop reads CASSPGGSCEQYF. The CDR3 nucleotides read TGTGCCAGCAGCCCCGGGGGATCCTGCGAGCAGTACTTC.

J is TRBJ2-4 and V is TRBV19, with TRBD1 identical over 7 bases. The CDR3 is 14 residues long. CDR1 LNHDA and CDR2 SQIVND come from the germline V gene (reference sequence). V dropped 5 bases and J dropped 5; count of bases not matched to a gene: 6. CDR3 coding DNA: TGTGCCAGTAGTGCCAGGACAGGAGAAAACATTCAGTACTTC. Its translation is CASSARTGENIQYF.

Concerning this clonotype: The junction departs from germline at one end; a sequencing error may be responsible. The V gene is TRBV11-2, the J gene TRBJ1-2, with a tentative D call TRBD1 (6 bases). Germline loops: CDR1 SGHAT, CDR2 FQNNGV. CDR3 length equals 14 residues. CDR3 sequence: CASSLEGFVGARAF. In DNA, the CDR3 is TGTGCCAGCAGCTTAGAGGGTTTTGTGGGGGCTCGCGCCTTC.

This clonotype was seen only a few times. The chain carries TRBV6-5 and TRBJ1-1; TRBD1 aligns across 9 bases. Germline assignment: CDR1 MNHEY and CDR2 SVGAGI. This CDR3 is built from 15 residues. J lost 1 base, V lost 4 bases, and 4 bases had no gene match. This CDR3 reads CASSSTGGPNTEAFF. DNA for the CDR3: TGTGCCAGCAGTTCCACAGGGGGCCCGAACACTGAAGCTTTCTTT.

J is TRBJ2-1 and V is TRBV28; 7 bases map to TRBD1. The length of the CDR3 is 16 residues. The junction had 11 bases not matched to a gene; V was cut back by 5 bases and J by 4 bases. Germline V lookup: CDR1 MDHEN, CDR2 SYDVKM. The CDR3 here is CASSGGQLNPYNEQFF. The CDR3 bases are TGTGCCAGCAGTGGGGGACAGCTGAACCCTTACAATGAGCAGTTCTTC.

This clonotype was seen more than once but under ten times. This sequence joins TRBV7-2 and TRBJ1-4, with 7 bases that match TRBD1. This CDR3 region has 13 residues. V lost 8 bases and J lost 7; bases outside the gene matches: 7. Germline V gene data show CDR1 as SGHTA and CDR2 as FQGNSA. The chain's CDR3 is CASSPTGFEKLFF. CDR3 in DNA: TGTGCCAGCTCCCCGACAGGGTTTGAAAAACTGTTTTTT.

This clonotype turned up a few times. This chain connects TRBV12-3 or TRBV12-4 to TRBJ1-5; TRBD1 might be the D (6 bases). This CDR3 region has 13 residues. The V end lost 3 bases, the J end lost 7 bases, and 10 bases lay between the germline ends. CDR3 residues: CASSLDRLQPQHF. The CDR3, as DNA: TGTGCCAGCAGTTTGGACAGACTCCAGCCCCAGCATTTT.

The chain combines TRBV18 with TRBJ1-4; D unresolved. The V gene's germline CDR1 is KGHSH and CDR2 LQKENI. V was cut by 3 bases and J by 4 bases, with 3 bases left in between. The CDR3 runs 12 residues. CDR3 bases: TGTGCCAGCTCACCGTATAATGAAAAACTGTTTTTT. It is translated as CASSPYNEKLFF.

The chain carries TRBV7-9 and TRBJ2-1; D may correspond to TRBD1 or TRBD2 (5 bases each). Germline-derived CDR1 and CDR2 are SEHNR and FQNEAQ (reference sequence). V lost 4 bases, J lost 0 bases, and 10 bases lay in between. CDR3 length: 15 amino acids. CDR3 amino acids: CASSYGDGSYNEQFF. CDR3 in DNA: TGTGCCAGCAGCTACGGGGACGGCTCCTACAATGAGCAGTTCTTC.

The chain recombines TRBV7-2 with TRBJ1-1; D is perhaps TRBD1 (6 bases). Deletions cut 3 bases from V and 6 bases from J, with 17 bases between. CDR1 is SGHTA and CDR2 is FQGNSA in the germline V gene. The CDR3 is 15 residues long. In DNA form, the CDR3 reads TGTGCCAGCAGCTTCCACAGGGTACCACCGGCTGAAGCTTTCTTT. The encoded protein is CASSFHRVPPAEAFF.

There are a few counts of this clonotype. The chain employs TRBV4-2 and TRBJ1-2; TRBD1 agrees at 10 bases. With V trimmed by 0 bases and J by 4 bases, 5 bases remained unmatched. The CDR3 runs to 16 residues. The germline V gene has CDR1 LGHNA and CDR2 YNFKEQ. The CDR3 spells CASSQDGTGASYGYTF. The CDR3 nucleotides read TGTGCCAGCAGCCAAGATGGGACAGGGGCGAGCTATGGCTACACCTTC.

The rearrangement uses TRBV9 and TRBJ1-2; tentative D call: TRBD1 (5 bases). CDR3 length: 12 amino acids. V was clipped by 4 bases and J by 13 bases, with 17 bases between them. Germline V CDR1 and CDR2: SGDLS, YYNGEE. The CDR3 protein is CASSPRQAGGTF. The DNA of the CDR3 is TGTGCCAGCAGCCCCCGGCAGGCTGGGGGCACCTTC.

This clonotype was seen only a few times. The chain recombines TRBV7-2 with TRBJ1-5; D uncertain. This CDR3 contains 15 residues. V was shortened by 4 bases and J by 2 bases, with 12 bases between the two germline ends. The germline V gene has CDR1 SGHTA and CDR2 FQGNSA. Here the CDR3 reads CASSSGLGGNQPQHF. Here the CDR3 DNA reads TGTGCCAGCAGCTCGGGCCTCGGGGGCAATCAGCCCCAGCATTTT.

This clonotype was found a few times. This chain connects TRBV15 to TRBJ1-4; 10 positions match TRBD1. The length of the CDR3 is 13 residues. The V segment lost 9 bases and the J segment 5 bases; nucleotides outside the gene matches: 3. Germline CDR1 and CDR2: LNHNV and YYDKDF (reference sequence). CDR3 protein: CATGQGPNEKLFF. The CDR3 DNA is TGTGCCACGGGACAGGGGCCGAATGAAAAACTGTTTTTT. Combining the CDR3 with reference TRBV15 and TRBJ1-4 gives the whole variable domain DAMVIQNPRYQVTQFGKPVTLSCSQTLNHNVMYWYQQKSSQAPKLLFHYYDKDFNNEADTPDNFQSRRPNTSFCFLDIRSPGLGDTAMYLCATGQGPNEKLFFGSGTQLSVL.

This clonotype came up a few times. The V call is TRBV27, the J call TRBJ1-5, with 9 bases identical to TRBD1. The junction had 8 bases not matched to a gene; V was cut back by 2 bases and J by 6 bases. CDR3 size: 16 residues. Germline V gene sequence: CDR1 MNHEY, CDR2 SMNVEV (reference sequence). The CDR3 region is CASSLAGTGSVQPQHF. Here the CDR3 DNA reads TGTGCCAGCAGTTTAGCCGGGACAGGGTCCGTTCAGCCCCAGCATTTT.

CDR3 nucleotides: TGTGCCAGCAGCTTAGCAGGGGGCCGAGCTTTCTTT. This gives the protein CASSLAGGRAFF. This chain connects TRBV7-9 to TRBJ1-1; TRBD1 matches 7 bases. This CDR3 region has 12 residues. Germline-derived CDR1 and CDR2 are SEHNR and FQNEAQ (reference sequence). With 0 bases clipped from V and 10 bases from J, the junction kept 2 bases outside the gene matches.

The sample holds a few counts of this clonotype. The gene calls are TRBV6-5 and TRBJ2-7; D not resolved. V was clipped by 0 bases and J by 0 bases, with 12 bases between them. The CDR3 consists of 16 residues. Per germline, CDR1 MNHEY and CDR2 SVGAGI. In DNA, the CDR3 is TGTGCCAGCAGTTACTCGTCGTTTGGAAGCTCCTACGAGCAGTACTTC. Translation: CASSYSSFGSSYEQYF.

The CDR3 sequence is CASSPFRDRVLDEQFF. The CDR3 DNA follows: TGTGCCAGCAGCCCTTTCCGGGACAGGGTTCTTGATGAGCAGTTCTTC. This rearrangement joins TRBV21-1 to TRBJ2-1; the table assigns TRBD1, which was not confirmed against the DNA. TRBV21-1 has pseudogene status. The length of the CDR3 is 16 residues.